Shown below are 17 T cell receptor beta chains from a single sample sequenced in a study of blood T cell repertoires in COVID-19. Sequenced by immunoSEQ multiplex PCR; TCRdb stores in-frame clones only, minus some. The repertoire consists of under 200,000 clones, with approximately 80% occurring once and the leading ten covering less than 9.5%. The sequenced sample consisted of peripheral blood. The receptors were sampled from a man in his 60s with acute or convalescent COVID-19.

The chain links TRBV2 to TRBJ1-2; a weak D match, TRBD1 (5 bases). Germline V gene data show CDR1 as SNHLY and CDR2 as FYNNEI. V lost 6 bases and J 5 bases, leaving 16 bases between the germline ends. The CDR3 has 14 residues. In nucleotides, the CDR3 is TGTGCCAGCAGCGCCTCGGGGGGGAAGTATGGCTACACCTTC. Translation: CASSASGGKYGYTF.

This chain links TRBV12-3 or TRBV12-4 with TRBJ2-5, with TRBD1 as a possible D gene (6 bases). V was trimmed by 4 bases and J by 5 bases, leaving 11 bases between them. CDR3 length equals 13 residues. In nucleotides, the CDR3 is TGTGCCAGCAGTTCGACAGGTCGGGAGACCCAGTACTTC. Translation gives CASSSTGRETQYF.

This rearrangement joins TRBV6-5 to TRBJ1-2; D is ambiguous. Germline V lookup: CDR1 MNHEY, CDR2 SVGAGI. V lost 4 bases and J 3 bases, leaving 9 bases between the germline ends. The CDR3 is 13 residues long. In DNA form, the CDR3 reads TGTGCCAGCAGTTCCCAGGCCCACTATGGCTACACCTTC. Protein product: CASSSQAHYGYTF.

The rearrangement uses TRBV14 and TRBJ2-7; TRBD2 is a possible D gene (5 bases). The V gene lost 0 bases and the J gene lost 2 bases, with 8 bases spanning the gap. Germline assignment: CDR1 SGHDN and CDR2 FVKESK. The CDR3 is 14 residues long. The CDR3 spells CASSQELATYEQYF. The DNA of the CDR3 is TGTGCCAGCAGCCAAGAATTAGCGACCTACGAGCAGTACTTC. The whole variable domain, filled in from reference TRBV14 and TRBJ2-7, reads EAGVTQFPSHSVIEKGQTVTLRCDPISGHDNLYWYRRVMGKEIKFLLHFVKESKQDESGMPNNRFLAERTGGTYSTLKVQPAELEDSGVYFCASSQELATYEQYFGPGTRLTVT.

The chain recombines TRBV12-3 or TRBV12-4 with TRBJ1-2; 9 positions match TRBD1. Trimming cost V 6 bases and J 6 bases; bases outside gene matches: 5. The CDR3 extends over 13 amino acids. The CDR3: CASSYDRGNGYTF. DNA for the CDR3: TGTGCCAGCAGCTATGACAGGGGGAATGGCTACACCTTC.

The chain employs TRBV18 and TRBJ1-2; 8 bases map to TRBD1. Per the germline V gene, CDR1 is KGHSH and CDR2 is LQKENI. V lost 4 bases to trimming and J lost 4 bases; unmatched junction nucleotides: 5. The CDR3 sequence is 14 residues long. CDR3 coding DNA: TGTGCCAGCTCACAGGACAGGGTTCCCTATGGCTACACCTTC. Protein sequence: CASSQDRVPYGYTF.

V is TRBV7-8 and J is TRBJ2-5, with TRBD1 matching over 7 bases. CDR1 and CDR2 (germline): SGHVS, FQNEAQ. The CDR3 runs 14 residues. The V and J ends lost 5 bases and 1 base, in that order; junction bases with no gene match: 4. Written as DNA, the CDR3 is TGTGCCAGCAGCATAGGGACAGTCCAAGAGACCCAGTACTTC. This codes for CASSIGTVQETQYF.

In its sample, this clone was seen a few times. The rearrangement joins TRBV11-3 to TRBJ2-3, with TRBD2 matching 7 bases. Germline loops: CDR1 SGHNT, CDR2 YENEEA. Unmatched junction bases numbered 13, after V lost 5 bases and J lost 5 bases. CDR3 length equals 16 residues. CDR3 in DNA: TGTGCCAGCAGCCCGCGGTCCGGGGGGAGTGGAGATACGCAGTATTTT. This gives the protein CASSPRSGGSGDTQYF.

The chain uses TRBV14 and TRBJ2-1; TRBD2 agrees at 12 bases. Germline-derived CDR1 and CDR2 are SGHDN and FVKESK. The CDR3 runs 17 residues. Unmatched junction bases numbered 9, after V lost 3 bases and J lost 6 bases. CDR3 region: CASSHRTSGAFANEQFF. CDR3 nucleotides: TGTGCCAGCAGCCATCGGACTAGCGGGGCTTTTGCCAATGAGCAGTTCTTC.

The table lists this clone with many counts. The chain links TRBV5-4 to TRBJ1-2; unclear D gene. CDR1 and CDR2 (germline): SGHNT, YYREEE (reference sequence). Trimming stripped 3 bases from V and 8 bases from J, with 8 bases between. This CDR3 has 11 amino acids. This CDR3 reads CASSYGRGYTF. In nucleotides, the CDR3 is TGTGCCAGCAGCTATGGGAGGGGCTACACCTTC.

This clone was detected a few times. This chain connects TRBV5-6 to TRBJ2-5, with D maybe TRBD1 (5 bases). The CDR3 spans 15 residues. V was clipped by 2 bases and J by 1 base, with 12 bases between them. Germline-derived CDR1 and CDR2 are SGHDT and YYEEEE. In DNA form, the CDR3 reads TGTGCCAGCAGCTTTGCCAGGGCGATCCAAGAGACCCAGTACTTC. Translation: CASSFARAIQETQYF.

The genes are TRBV3-1 (or the pseudogene TRBV3-2) and TRBJ2-3; D is unresolved. Germline CDR1 is LGHDT and CDR2 is YNNKEL (reference sequence). The CDR3 spans 15 residues. The ends were cut back, 0 bases at V and 3 bases at J, with 10 bases in the middle. The CDR3 region is CASSQEFTVTDTQYF. Written as DNA, the CDR3 is TGTGCCAGCAGCCAAGAGTTCACGGTAACAGATACGCAGTATTTT.

The chain links TRBV5-1 to TRBJ1-6; TRBD1 agrees at 7 bases. The CDR3 consists of 16 residues. Trimming cost V 0 bases and J 5 bases; bases outside gene matches: 5. The germline gives CDR1 SGHRS, CDR2 YFSETQ. DNA for the CDR3: TGCGCCAGCAGCTTGGCCCTGGGACAGAATAATTCACCCCTCCACTTT. It is translated as CASSLALGQNNSPLHF. Supplemented by reference TRBV5-1 and TRBJ1-6, the full variable domain reads KAGVTQTPRYLIKTRGQQVTLSCSPISGHRSVSWYQQTPGQGLQFLFEYFSETQRNKGNFPGRFSGRQFSNSRSEMNVSTLELGDSALYLCASSLALGQNNSPLHFGNGTRLTVT.

This clone was observed once. The chain joins TRBV5-8 to TRBJ1-1; 9 bases are a match to TRBD1. The CDR3 consists of 14 residues. V dropped 5 bases and J dropped 5; count of bases not matched to a gene: 7. Germline CDR1 SGHTS, CDR2 YDEGEE. As DNA, the CDR3 is TGTGCCAGCAGGCTGGACAGGGGAAGTACTGAAGCTTTCTTT. Its translation: CASRLDRGSTEAFF.

This clone was seen a handful of times. The CDR3 DNA follows: TGTGCCAGCAGCTCGAAGACAGGGACCTACGAGCAGTACTTC. It is translated as CASSSKTGTYEQYF. V usage is TRBV3-1 (or the pseudogene TRBV3-2) and J usage is TRBJ2-7, with TRBD1 matching over 7 bases. The CDR3 is made up of 14 amino acids. CDR1 is LGHDT and CDR2 is YNNKEL in the germline V gene (reference sequence). The J segment lost 2 bases and the V segment lost 5 bases, leaving 6 bases of the junction unmatched.

The chain joins TRBV11-3 to TRBJ2-1; 9 bases match TRBD2. Germline values: CDR1 SGHNT, CDR2 YENEEA. The CDR3 totals 17 residues. V lost 3 bases to trimming and J lost 1 base; unmatched junction nucleotides: 7. The CDR3 spells CASSFERAGGSYNEQFF. The CDR3 nucleotides are TGTGCCAGCAGCTTTGAACGAGCGGGGGGATCCTACAATGAGCAGTTCTTC.

This clone appeared many times. The chain carries TRBV5-1 and TRBJ1-6, with D unresolved. CDR1 is SGHRS and CDR2 is YFSETQ in the germline V gene. This CDR3 has 17 residues. Trimming removed 2 bases at V and 6 bases at J, with 18 bases between. The CDR3 nucleotides read TGCGCCAGCAGCTTAGATCCAGTGGCGGACTTTAATTCACCCCTCCACTTT. The encoded protein is CASSLDPVADFNSPLHF.